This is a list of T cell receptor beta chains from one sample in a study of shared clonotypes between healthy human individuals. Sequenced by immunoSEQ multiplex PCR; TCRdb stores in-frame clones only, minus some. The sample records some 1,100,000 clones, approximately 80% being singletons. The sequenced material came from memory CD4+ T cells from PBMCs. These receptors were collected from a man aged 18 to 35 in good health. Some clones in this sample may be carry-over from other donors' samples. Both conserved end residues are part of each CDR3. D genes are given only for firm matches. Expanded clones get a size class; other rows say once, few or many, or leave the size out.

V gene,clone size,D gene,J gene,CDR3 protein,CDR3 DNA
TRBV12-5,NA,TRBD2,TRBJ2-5,CASGFGGEETQYF,TGTGCTAGTGGTTTCGGGGGGGAAGAGACCCAGTACTTC
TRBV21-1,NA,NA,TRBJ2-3,CASSKARTGGTDTQYF,TGTGCCAGCAGCAAAGCGAGGACAGGGGGAACAGATACGCAGTATTTT
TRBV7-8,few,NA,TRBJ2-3,CASSLVLGADTQYF,TGTGCCAGCAGCTTGGTCTTGGGGGCAGATACGCAGTATTTT
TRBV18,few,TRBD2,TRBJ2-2,CASSPILAGEGTGELFF,TGTGCCAGCTCGCCAATACTAGCGGGAGAGGGCACCGGGGAGCTGTTTTTT
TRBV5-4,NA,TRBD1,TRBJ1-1,CASKGVQGATEAFF,TGTGCCAGCAAGGGGGTACAGGGGGCGACTGAAGCTTTCTTT
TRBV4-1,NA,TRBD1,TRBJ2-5,CASSQTTGTSQYF,TGCGCCAGCAGCCAAACGACAGGGACGTCCCAGTACTTC
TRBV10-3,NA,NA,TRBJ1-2,CASRLDGETIGYTF,TGTGCCTCCAGACTAGACGGGGAAACAATTGGCTACACCTTC
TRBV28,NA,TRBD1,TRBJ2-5,CATTGGARETQYF,TGTGCCACCACAGGGGGCGCCCGGGAGACCCAGTACTTC
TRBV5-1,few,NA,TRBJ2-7,CASSLGPGYEQYF,TGCGCCAGCAGCTTGGGACCCGGGTACGAGCAGTACTTC
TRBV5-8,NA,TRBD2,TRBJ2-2,CASSLVGLAGTGELFF,TGTGCCAGCAGCTTGGTTGGACTAGCGGGCACCGGGGAGCTGTTTTTT
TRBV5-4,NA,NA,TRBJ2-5,CASYNRQAQETQYF,TGTGCCAGCTATAATAGACAGGCCCAAGAGACCCAGTACTTC
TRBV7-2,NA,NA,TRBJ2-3,CASKAEPATDTQYF,TGTGCCAGCAAAGCGGAACCCGCCACAGATACGCAGTATTTT
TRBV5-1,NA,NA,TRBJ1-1,CASSDQGNTEAFF,TGCGCCAGCAGCGACCAGGGTAACACTGAAGCTTTCTTT
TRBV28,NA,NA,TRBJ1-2,CASDSLLGGYTF,TGTGCCAGCGATTCTCTTCTGGGGGGCTACACCTTC
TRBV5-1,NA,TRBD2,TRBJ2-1,CASRIAGGTYNEQFF,TGCGCCAGCAGAATAGCGGGAGGGACCTACAATGAGCAGTTCTTC
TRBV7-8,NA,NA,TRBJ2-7,CASSFGTTWTVYEQYF,TGTGCCAGCAGCTTTGGAACAACGTGGACAGTCTACGAGCAGTACTTC
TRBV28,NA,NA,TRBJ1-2,CASSPPVDYGYTF,TGTGCCAGCAGTCCCCCAGTGGACTATGGCTACACCTTC
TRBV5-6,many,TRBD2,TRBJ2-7,CASSLVTSSEQYF,TGTGCCAGCAGCTTGGTGACTAGCTCCGAGCAGTACTTC
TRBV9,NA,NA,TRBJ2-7,CASSPLASSYEQYF,TGTGCCAGCAGCCCTCTTGCGAGCTCCTACGAGCAGTACTTC
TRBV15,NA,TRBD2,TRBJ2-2,CATSLAGAFTGELFF,TGTGCCACGTCCCTAGCGGGCGCCTTCACCGGGGAGCTGTTTTTT
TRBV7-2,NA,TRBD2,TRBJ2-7,CASSLVGGTGYEQYF,TGTGCCAGCAGCTTAGTGGGGGGGACGGGTTACGAGCAGTACTTC
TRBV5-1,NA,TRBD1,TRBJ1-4,CASSSAGTGNEKLFF,TGCGCCAGCAGCTCGGCCGGGACAGGGAATGAAAAACTGTTTTTT
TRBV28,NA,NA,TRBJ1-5,CASSLPGAGNQPQHF,TGTGCCAGCAGTTTGCCGGGGGCGGGCAATCAGCCCCAGCATTTT
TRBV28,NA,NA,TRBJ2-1,CASSSPLGKGLDEQFF,TGTGCCAGCAGTTCGCCCCTGGGGAAGGGGTTGGATGAGCAGTTCTTC
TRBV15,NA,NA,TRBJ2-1,CATSRDRSRVVQNEQFF,TGTGCCACCAGCAGAGATCGGTCAAGAGTCGTACAGAATGAGCAGTTCTTC
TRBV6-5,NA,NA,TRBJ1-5,CASSYGSNQPQHF,TGTGCCAGCAGTTACGGTTCCAATCAGCCCCAGCATTTT
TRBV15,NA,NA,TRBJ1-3,CATSRDRTSSGNTIYF,TGTGCCACCAGCAGAGACAGAACTTCCTCTGGAAACACCATATATTTT
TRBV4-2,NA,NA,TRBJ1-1,CASSGVRPNTEAFF,TGTGCCAGCAGCGGCGTTCGGCCGAACACTGAAGCTTTCTTT
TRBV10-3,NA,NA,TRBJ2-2,CAISESAGAQTGELFF,TGTGCCATCAGTGAGTCTGCAGGGGCGCAAACCGGGGAGCTGTTTTTT
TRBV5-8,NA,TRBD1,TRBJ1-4,CASSQGQGANNEKLFF,TGTGCCAGCAGCCAAGGACAGGGGGCGAATAATGAAAAACTGTTTTTT
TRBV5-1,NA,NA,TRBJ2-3,CASSLAAGPSTDTQYF,TGCGCCAGCAGCTTGGCGGCGGGACCTAGCACAGATACGCAGTATTTT
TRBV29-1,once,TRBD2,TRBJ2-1,CSGRATSGRSYNEQFF,TGCAGCGGGCGGGCGACTAGCGGGCGATCCTACAATGAGCAGTTCTTC
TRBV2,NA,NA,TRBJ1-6,CASRNDLENSPLHF,TGTGCCAGCAGGAACGATTTAGAAAATTCACCCCTCCACTTT
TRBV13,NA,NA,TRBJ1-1,CASSLGIGDTEAFF,TGTGCCAGCAGCTTAGGAATAGGGGACACTGAAGCTTTCTTT
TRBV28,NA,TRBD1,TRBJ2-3,CASSFGGTGKQGTQYF,TGTGCCAGCAGTTTTGGGGGGACAGGGAAACAGGGGACGCAGTATTTT
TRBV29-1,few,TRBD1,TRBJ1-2,CSTDIQGINGYTF,TGCAGCACTGATATACAGGGGATTAATGGCTACACCTTC
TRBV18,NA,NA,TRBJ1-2,CASSPPPAGVNYGYTF,TGTGCCAGCTCACCACCTCCCGCCGGAGTTAACTATGGCTACACCTTC
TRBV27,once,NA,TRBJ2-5,CASSLKDSEETQYF,TGTGCCAGCAGTTTGAAGGACAGCGAAGAGACCCAGTACTTC
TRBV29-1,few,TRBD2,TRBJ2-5,CSVEERGRTVQETQYF,TGCAGCGTTGAAGAGCGCGGGAGAACCGTACAAGAGACCCAGTACTTC
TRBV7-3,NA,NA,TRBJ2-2,CASSLTDTGELFF,TGTGCCAGCAGCTTAACAGACACCGGGGAGCTGTTTTTT
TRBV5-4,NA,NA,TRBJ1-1,CASSEGGGPLGTEAFF,TGTGCCAGCAGTGAAGGGGGGGGCCCCCTTGGAACTGAAGCTTTCTTT
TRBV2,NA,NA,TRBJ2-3,CASSARDWSDTDTQYF,TGTGCCAGCAGTGCCCGGGACTGGTCTGACACAGATACGCAGTATTTT
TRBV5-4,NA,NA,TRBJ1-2,CASSLRTAYGYTF,TGTGCCAGCAGCTTGCGAACAGCTTATGGCTACACCTTC
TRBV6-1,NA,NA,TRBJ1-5,CASSRISNQPQHF,TGTGCCAGCAGTAGGATTAGCAATCAGCCCCAGCATTTT
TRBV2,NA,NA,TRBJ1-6,CARALADGSNSPLHF,TGTGCCCGAGCACTAGCAGATGGATCAAATTCACCCCTCCACTTT
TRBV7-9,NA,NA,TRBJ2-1,CASSLTRLDYNEQFF,TGTGCCAGCAGCTTAACCCGACTAGATTACAATGAGCAGTTCTTC
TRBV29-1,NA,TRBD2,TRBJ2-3,CSISTSGNTGDTQYF,TGCAGCATATCGACTAGCGGGAACACGGGGGATACGCAGTATTTT
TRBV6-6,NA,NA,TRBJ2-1,CASSPGGGIFKFF,TGTGCCAGCAGCCCTGGGGGCGGGATTTTTAAGTTCTTC
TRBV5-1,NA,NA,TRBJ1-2,CASGPGTVTLGYGYTF,TGCGCCAGCGGCCCCGGGACCGTTACCCTCGGCTATGGCTACACCTTC
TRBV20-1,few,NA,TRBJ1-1,CNRGGDRRSFF,TGCAACCGGGGGGGGGACCGACGGTCTTTCTTT
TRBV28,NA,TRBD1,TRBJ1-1,CASSFTTGGAFF,TGTGCCAGCAGTTTCACGACAGGGGGAGCTTTCTTT
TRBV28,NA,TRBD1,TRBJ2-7,CASISGTGYIYEQYF,TGTGCCAGCATCTCCGGGACAGGGTACATCTACGAGCAGTACTTC
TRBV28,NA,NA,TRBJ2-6,CASSPLQGGNSGANVLTF,TGTGCCAGCAGCCCCCTGCAGGGTGGGAACTCTGGGGCCAACGTCCTGACTTTC
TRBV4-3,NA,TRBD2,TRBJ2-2,CASSSRLAGGPGTGELFF,TGCGCCAGCAGCTCCCGACTAGCGGGAGGGCCGGGCACCGGGGAGCTGTTTTTT
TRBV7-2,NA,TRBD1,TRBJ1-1,CASSLRRDRETEAFF,TGTGCCAGCAGCTTACGCCGGGACAGAGAAACTGAAGCTTTCTTT
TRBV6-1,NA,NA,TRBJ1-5,CASSERMSGQPQHF,TGTGCCAGCAGTGAGCGGATGTCTGGTCAGCCCCAGCATTTT
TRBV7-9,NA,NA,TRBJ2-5,CASSSPPGTGLETQYF,TGTGCCAGCAGCTCCCCTCCCGGGACCGGCTTGGAGACCCAGTACTTC
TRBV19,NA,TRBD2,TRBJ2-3,CASSRASGSYTDTQYF,TGTGCCAGTAGTAGGGCTAGCGGGAGTTACACAGATACGCAGTATTTT
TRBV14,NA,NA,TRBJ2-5,CASSQDPSGVAAQYF,TGTGCCAGCAGCCAAGATCCCAGCGGCGTGGCGGCCCAGTACTTC
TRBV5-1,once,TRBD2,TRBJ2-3,CASSLLGLAGGSTDTQYF,TGCGCCAGCAGCTTGTTGGGTCTAGCGGGAGGCAGCACAGATACGCAGTATTTT